This T cell receptor (beta chain) was retrieved from a study of blood T cell repertoires in COVID-19. Turning to the study itself: Sources were T cells, B-cell-depleted T cells, or PBMCs; the material itself was cDNA or gDNA.

TCRdb keeps only in-frame clones here, not all; method: immunoSEQ multiplex PCR. The sample lists about 64,000 clones; approximately 90% were seen once. The participants were between roughly 18 and 89 years old and came from 24 US areas. Recovered Cohort 3 donors showed two negative PCRs, clearance, or symptom resolution. Comments on this clone: The sample has other DNA sequences that encode this CDR3 too.

The sequence was obtained from a woman aged 40-49 years who had recovered from COVID-19. Sequences were obtained from PBMCs or T cells enriched from blood (not recorded which).

Here the CDR3 DNA reads TGTGCCAGCAGTTACTCAGGAGGCTCTGGAAACACCATATATTTT. This codes for CASSYSGGSGNTIYF. The V and J genes are TRBV6-5 and TRBJ1-3; D gene unclear. The CDR3 length is 15 residues. V was trimmed by 0 bases and J by 0 bases, leaving 6 bases between them. Germline CDR1 and CDR2: MNHEY and SVGAGI.